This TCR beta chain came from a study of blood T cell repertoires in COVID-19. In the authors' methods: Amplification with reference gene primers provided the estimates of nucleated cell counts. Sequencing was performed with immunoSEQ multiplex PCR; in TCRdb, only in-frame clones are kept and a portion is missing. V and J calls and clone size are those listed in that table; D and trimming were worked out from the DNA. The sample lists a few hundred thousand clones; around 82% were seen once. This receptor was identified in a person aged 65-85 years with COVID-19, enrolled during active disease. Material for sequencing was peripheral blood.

This CDR3 is CASRDLTGADSPLHF. For the CDR3, the DNA is TGTGCCAGCAGGGACCTGACAGGGGCAGATTCACCCCTCCACTTT. The rearrangement joins TRBV2 to TRBJ1-6; TRBD1 aligns across 8 bases. V dropped 6 bases and J dropped 8; count of bases not matched to a gene: 9. This CDR3 is 15 amino acids long. Germline CDR1 reads SNHLY; CDR2 reads FYNNEI. Together with reference TRBV2 and TRBJ1-6, the CDR3 gives the full variable domain: EPEVTQTPSHQVTQMGQEVILRCVPISNHLYFYWYRQILGQKVEFLVSFYNNEISEKSEIFDDQFSVERPDGSNFTLKIRSTKLEDSAMYFCASRDLTGADSPLHFGNGTRLTVT.